These 7 T cell receptor beta chains were all obtained from the same sample, sequenced in a study of tumor-infiltrating lymphocytes in oesophageal squamous cell carcinoma. MiXCR, run by TCRdb on the PCR reads, gives a single entry per CDR3 protein. The sample lists about 16,000 distinct CDR3 sequences; 44% were seen once. The sample was blood. The receptors were gathered from a female donor with esophageal squamous cell carcinoma.

This clonotype was recorded many times. V usage is TRBV10-3 and J usage is TRBJ1-5; 8 nucleotides align to TRBD1. Germline CDR1 and CDR2: ENHRY and SYGVKD. The CDR3 is 15 residues long. V shed 3 bases, J shed 1 base, and the junction held 2 bases outside the gene matches. The CDR3 DNA reads as TGTGCCATCAGTGAACAGGGGGAGAGCAATCAGCCCCAGCATTTT. Encoded protein: CAISEQGESNQPQHF.

V is TRBV7-9 and J is TRBJ2-4; D tentatively reads TRBD1 or TRBD2 (5 bases each). The J call may be faulty, since TRBJ2-7 better matches the DNA end. The CDR3 totals 16 residues. Germline V gene lookup returns CDR1 SEHNR and CDR2 FQNEAQ (reference sequence). CDR3 coding DNA: TGTGCCAGCAGCTTAGTGGCGGGTCAGGGCAACTACGAGCAGTACTTC. It codes for CASSLVAGQGNYEQYF.

Concerning this clonotype itself: A single base separates this from a much larger clone, so it may be a read error. The rearrangement joins TRBV5-3 to TRBJ2-3; D may be TRBD2 (5 bases). TRBV5-3 is given ORF status, its function remaining uncertain. The CDR3 contains 14 residues. CDR3 nucleotides: TGTGCCAGCAGCTTGGTGGCAGTATCCGGGGAGCTGTATTTT. Its translation: CASSLVAVSGELYF.

A note on this clonotype: The DNA is left out, because the CDR3 cannot be placed on it with certainty; the CDR3 is given as TCRdb lists it. V is TRBV7-1 and J is TRBJ2-5; TRBD1, the D gene given by the table, was not confirmed from the DNA. TRBV7-1 is an open reading frame, and its role is uncertain. The CDR3 adds up to 18 amino acids, both ends counted. CDR3 in amino acids: CARSPGRDRGKLWLHLRF.

In its sample, this clonotype was seen once. The junction differs from germline at one of its ends, possibly a read error. The J gene is TRBJ2-3, the V gene TRBV7-7; TRBD2 aligns across 7 bases. The CDR3 is 19 residues long. The germline CDR1 and CDR2 sequences are SSHAT and FNYEAQ (reference sequence). The CDR3 nucleotides read TGTGCTAGCAGCTTAAGTAGGGCGGGAGAGCGCCGCCGATGGGATACGCAGTATTTT. Residues: CASSLSRAGERRRWDTQYF.

J is TRBJ2-7 and V is TRBV28; D may be TRBD2 (5 bases). The J call may not be correct, given that the DNA end is closer to TRBJ2-5. Per germline, CDR1 MDHEN and CDR2 SYDVKM. The CDR3 runs 14 residues. CDR3 protein: CASSVDGGKETQYF. CDR3 sequence (DNA): TGTGCCAGCAGTGTGGACGGAGGAAAAGAGACCCAGTACTTC.

In its sample, this clonotype was seen many times. V and J are TRBV5-4 and TRBJ2-7; 14 bases map to TRBD2. Germline V gene lookup returns CDR1 SGHNT and CDR2 YYREEE (reference sequence). This CDR3 has 17 residues. Losses at the gene ends were 0 bases for V and 0 bases for J; bases not matched to a gene: 2. The CDR3 DNA reads TGTGCCAGCAGCTTGGGTGGGACTAGCGGGGGCTCCTACGAGCAGTACTTC. Residues: CASSLGGTSGGSYEQYF.